This TCR beta chain originates from a study of cytomegalovirus exposure and HLA in healthy donors. PCR involved 60 Vbeta and 13 Jbeta primers. The method was immunoSEQ multiplex PCR; TCRdb's version includes in-frame clones alone and lacks a portion of them. The sample contains more than 85,000 clones, 75% to 90% of which appear only once. CDR3 length: 16 residues. The junction had 15 bases not matched to a gene; V was cut back by 8 bases and J by 4 bases. CDR1 and CDR2 from the germline V gene are KGHSH and LQKENI. The sequence was obtained from a man aged 30 to 45 in good health and CMV-seropositive. This rearrangement joins TRBV18 to TRBJ2-5, with TRBD1 matching 8 bases. Sequencing was carried out using PBMCs. This CDR3 is CASALTDRAVGETQYF. The CDR3 nucleotides are TGTGCCAGCGCCCTCACGGACAGGGCAGTGGGAGAGACCCAGTACTTC.